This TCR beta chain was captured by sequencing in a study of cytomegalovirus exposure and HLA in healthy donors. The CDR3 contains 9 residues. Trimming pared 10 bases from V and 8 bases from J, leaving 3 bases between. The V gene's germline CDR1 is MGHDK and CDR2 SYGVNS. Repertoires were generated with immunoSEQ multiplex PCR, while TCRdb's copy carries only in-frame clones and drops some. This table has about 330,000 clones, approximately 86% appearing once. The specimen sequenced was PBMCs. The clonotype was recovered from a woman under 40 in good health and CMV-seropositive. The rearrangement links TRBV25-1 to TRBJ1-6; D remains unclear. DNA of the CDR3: TGTGCCACACATTCACCCCTCCACTTT. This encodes CATHSPLHF. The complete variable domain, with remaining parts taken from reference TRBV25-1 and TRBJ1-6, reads EADIYQTPRYLVIGTGKKITLECSQTMGHDKMYWYQQDPGMELHLIHYSYGVNSTEKGDLSSESTVSRIRTEHFPLTLESARPSHTSQYLCATHSPLHFGNGTRLTVT.